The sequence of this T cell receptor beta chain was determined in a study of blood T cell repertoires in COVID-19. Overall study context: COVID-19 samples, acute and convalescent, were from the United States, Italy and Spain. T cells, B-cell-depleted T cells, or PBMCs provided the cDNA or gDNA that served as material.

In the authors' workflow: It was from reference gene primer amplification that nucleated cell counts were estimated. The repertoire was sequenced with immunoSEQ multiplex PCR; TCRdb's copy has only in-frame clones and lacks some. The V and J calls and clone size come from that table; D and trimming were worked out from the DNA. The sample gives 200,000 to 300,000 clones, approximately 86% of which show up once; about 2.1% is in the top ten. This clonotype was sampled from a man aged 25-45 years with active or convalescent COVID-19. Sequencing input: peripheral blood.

The CDR3 coding sequence is TGTGCCAGCAGCTTGTACGGACAGGGAGGGGGGAATGAGCAGTTCTTC. Protein sequence: CASSLYGQGGGNEQFF. This chain links TRBV7-2 with TRBJ2-1; D perhaps matches TRBD1 (8 bases). CDR3 length equals 16 residues. V was pared by 3 bases and J by 7 bases, with 19 bases between. Germline V CDR1 and CDR2: SGHTA, FQGNSA.